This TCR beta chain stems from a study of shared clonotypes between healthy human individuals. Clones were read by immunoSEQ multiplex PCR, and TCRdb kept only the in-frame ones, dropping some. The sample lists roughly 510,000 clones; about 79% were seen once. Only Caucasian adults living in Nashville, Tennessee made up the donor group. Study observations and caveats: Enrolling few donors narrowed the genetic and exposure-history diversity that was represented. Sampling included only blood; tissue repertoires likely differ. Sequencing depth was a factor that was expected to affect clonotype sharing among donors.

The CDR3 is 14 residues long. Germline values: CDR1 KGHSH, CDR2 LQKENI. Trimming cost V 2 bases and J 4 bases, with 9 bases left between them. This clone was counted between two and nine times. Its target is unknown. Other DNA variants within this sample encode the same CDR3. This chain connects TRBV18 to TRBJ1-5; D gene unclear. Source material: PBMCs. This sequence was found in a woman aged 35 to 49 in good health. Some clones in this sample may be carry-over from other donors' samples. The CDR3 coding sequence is TGTGCCAGCTCACCAGGGCAGCCAAATCAGCCCCAGCATTTT. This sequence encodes CASSPGQPNQPQHF.